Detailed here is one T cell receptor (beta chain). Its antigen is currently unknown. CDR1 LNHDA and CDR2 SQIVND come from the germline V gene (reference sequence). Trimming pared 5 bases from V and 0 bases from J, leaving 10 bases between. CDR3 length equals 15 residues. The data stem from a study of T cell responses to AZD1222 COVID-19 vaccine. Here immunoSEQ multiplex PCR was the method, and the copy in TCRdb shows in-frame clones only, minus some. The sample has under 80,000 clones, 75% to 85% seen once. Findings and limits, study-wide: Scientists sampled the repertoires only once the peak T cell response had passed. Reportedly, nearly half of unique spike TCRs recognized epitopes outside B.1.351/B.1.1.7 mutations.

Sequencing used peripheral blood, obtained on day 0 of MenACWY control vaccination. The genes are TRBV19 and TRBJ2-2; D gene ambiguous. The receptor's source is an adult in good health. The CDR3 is CASSRVLANTGELFF. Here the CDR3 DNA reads TGTGCCAGTAGTCGCGTCCTCGCGAACACCGGGGAGCTGTTTTTT. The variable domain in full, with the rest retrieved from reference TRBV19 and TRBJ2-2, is DGGITQSPKYLFRKEGQNVTLSCEQNLNHDAMYWYRQDPGQGLRLIYYSQIVNDFQKGDIAEGYSVSREKKESFPLTVTSAQKNPTAFYLCASSRVLANTGELFFGEGSRLTVL.